This entry lists 9 T cell receptor beta chains sequenced from one sample in a study of T cells after yellow fever vaccination (dated 2019 in TCRdb). The treatment or condition label corresponds to: live attenuated yellow fever vaccine strain. Libraries were built with 5' RACE. Sequenced using an Illumina NovaSeq 6000. TCRdb reprocessing: public reads trimmed at Q25 with fastp, clones called with MiXCR, in-frame beta chains kept. One record per CDR3 amino acid sequence lists the most common genes and DNA. The sample table holds under 400,000 distinct CDR3 sequences, of which roughly an eighth were seen once. The ten top clones hold 2.5% to 4% of the sample. The sequences come from CD4+ T cells sorted from PBMCs, collected 15 days after the yellow fever booster vaccination. Receptor source: a man younger than 35 who received the YFV17D yellow fever vaccine.

The V call is TRBV7-8, the J call TRBJ2-5, with 11 bases aligning to TRBD2. The ends lost 3 bases at V and 7 bases at J; junction bases unmatched: 4. There are 14 residues in the CDR3. Germline CDR1 SGHVS, CDR2 FQNEAQ. The CDR3 loop is CASSFVAGGVTQYF. CDR3 sequence (DNA): TGTGCCAGCAGCTTCGTAGCGGGGGGGGTGACCCAGTACTTC.

This chain uses TRBV6-2 or TRBV6-3 with TRBJ2-3; 8 bases map to TRBD2. Germline CDR1 MNHEY, CDR2 SVGEGT. The V gene end was trimmed by 2 bases and the J gene end by 0 bases; junction bases not matched to a gene: 13. The CDR3 has 19 residues. The CDR3 spells CASSYPAGGPGTSTDTQYF. Here the CDR3 DNA reads TGTGCCAGCAGTTACCCGGCGGGGGGCCCGGGGACGAGCACAGATACGCAGTATTTT.

This clonotype was seen only a few times. The rearrangement uses TRBV13 and TRBJ2-2; no definite D call. The CDR3 runs 13 residues. Germline V lookup: CDR1 PRHDT, CDR2 FYEKMQ (reference sequence). The CDR3 DNA sequence: TGTGCAAGCCGAAGGAAGAACACCGGGGAGCTGTTTTTT. Translated, it gives CASRRKNTGELFF.

This clonotype showed up just a few times. The chain recombines TRBV9 with TRBJ1-6; 8 bases line up with TRBD1. This CDR3 region has 14 residues. J gave up 9 bases and V 5 bases, and 7 bases lay outside the gene matches. Per germline, CDR1 SGDLS and CDR2 YYNGEE. The CDR3 here is CASSSDRGSSPLHF. As DNA, the CDR3 is TGTGCCAGCAGTTCAGACAGGGGAAGTTCACCCCTCCACTTT.

The CDR3 loop reads CASSYLAGGANEQFF. The DNA of the CDR3 is TGTGCCAGTAGCTACCTGGCGGGGGGCGCGAATGAGCAGTTCTTC. This rearrangement joins TRBV19 to TRBJ2-1; 8 bases agree with TRBD2. The CDR3 extends over 15 amino acids. Germline lookup yields CDR1 LNHDA and CDR2 SQIVND (reference sequence). The junction had 11 bases not matched to a gene; V was cut back by 6 bases and J by 7 bases.

This clonotype was seen a few times. This rearrangement joins TRBV6-5 to TRBJ2-3, with 11 bases lining up with TRBD2. Germline CDR1 and CDR2: MNHEY and SVGAGI. The CDR3 spans 16 residues. Losses at the gene ends were 6 bases for V and 2 bases for J; bases not matched to a gene: 7. CDR3 amino acids: CASSRLAGLTTDTQYF. The DNA of the CDR3 is TGTGCCAGCAGCAGACTAGCGGGGCTAACCACAGATACGCAGTATTTT.

The chain is built from TRBV28 and TRBJ2-3, with 8 positions matching TRBD1. The CDR3 length is 14 residues. V dropped 4 bases and J dropped 6; count of bases not matched to a gene: 6. The germline V gene encodes CDR1 MDHEN and CDR2 SYDVKM. CDR3 coding DNA: TGTGCCAGCAGTTCAGGGGGCGCACCGGATACGCAGTATTTT. Its protein is CASSSGGAPDTQYF. Using reference TRBV28 and TRBJ2-3 for the parts outside the CDR3, the full variable domain is DVKVTQSSRYLVKRTGEKVFLECVQDMDHENMFWYRQDPGLGLRLIYFSYDVKMKEKGDIPEGYSVSREKKERFSLILESASTNQTSMYLCASSSGGAPDTQYFGPGTRLTVL.

The chain carries TRBV19 and TRBJ1-4, with D possibly TRBD1 on 5 matching bases. This CDR3 region has 14 residues. Trimming shortened V by 6 bases and J by 4 bases, and 12 bases separated the two germline ends. Germline V gene sequence: CDR1 LNHDA, CDR2 SQIVND (reference sequence). The CDR3 bases are TGTGCCAGTAGCTGGCAGGGCCTTAATGAAAAACTGTTTTTT. Its protein product is CASSWQGLNEKLFF. Using reference TRBV19 and TRBJ1-4 for the parts outside the CDR3, the full variable domain is DGGITQSPKYLFRKEGQNVTLSCEQNLNHDAMYWYRQDPGQGLRLIYYSQIVNDFQKGDIAEGYSVSREKKESFPLTVTSAQKNPTAFYLCASSWQGLNEKLFFGSGTQLSVL.

The rearrangement uses TRBV9 and TRBJ2-7, with D possibly TRBD2 on 5 matching bases. There are 14 residues in the CDR3. V shed 0 bases and J shed 7 bases, with 14 bases lying between them. Germline V gives CDR1 SGDLS, CDR2 YYNGEE. CDR3 sequence reads: CASSVGWERGEQYF. The CDR3 bases are TGTGCCAGCAGCGTAGGGTGGGAACGGGGTGAGCAGTACTTC.